These 26 T cell receptor beta chains share one sample of origin, sequenced in a study of CD8 T cells in ankylosing spondylitis. Each CDR3 protein gets one entry after TCRdb re-called the 5' RACE reads with MiXCR. The repertoire includes some 220,000 distinct CDR3 sequences, about 10% of them detected once, and 2.6% sits in the top ten. Sequenced material: blood, either unsorted or a sorted T cell fraction (not recorded which). Source of these receptors: a male donor with ankylosing spondylitis or in good health (not recorded which).

This clonotype was recorded many times. This chain uses TRBV29-1 with TRBJ1-1, with D tentatively TRBD1 (5 bases). Trimming took off 5 bases at V and 3 bases at J, with 10 bases between the two ends. The CDR3 is 12 residues long. Germline loops: CDR1 SQVTM, CDR2 ANQGSEA. The CDR3: CSVKGPDTEAFF. Written as DNA, the CDR3 is TGCAGCGTTAAGGGACCGGACACTGAAGCTTTCTTT.

This clonotype was counted only a few times. V and J are TRBV5-6 and TRBJ2-5; tentatively, D is TRBD2 (5 bases). This CDR3 is 17 amino acids long. V lost 2 bases and J lost 5, with 22 bases in between. The germline CDR1 and CDR2 sequences are SGHDT and YYEEEE. CDR3 region: CASSFHLVGRDGETQYF. CDR3 sequence (DNA): TGTGCCAGCAGCTTTCACTTGGTGGGTCGGGATGGGGAGACCCAGTACTTC.

This clonotype was seen only a few times. The chain is built from TRBV30 and TRBJ2-7, with 7 bases lining up with TRBD1. Germline trimming cut 2 bases from V and 9 bases from J; bases unmatched to any gene: 10. The germline V gene encodes CDR1 GTSNPN and CDR2 SVGIG (reference sequence). The CDR3 sequence is 13 residues long. This CDR3 reads CAWSINRGRMQYF. CDR3 DNA sequence: TGTGCCTGGAGTATTAACAGGGGTAGGATGCAGTACTTC.

The chain combines TRBV6-5 with TRBJ2-7; D is undetermined. Germline V CDR1 and CDR2: MNHEY, SVGAGI. CDR3 length: 14 amino acids. V lost 6 bases to trimming and J lost 1 base, with 13 bases between them. Written as DNA, the CDR3 is TGTGCCAGCAGCGACTTGAGGCGGTCCTACGAGCAGTACTTC. It translates to CASSDLRRSYEQYF.

There are many counts of this clonotype. The gene calls are TRBV5-4 and TRBJ2-7, with TRBD2 matching over 9 bases. The germline V gene has CDR1 SGHNT and CDR2 YYREEE (reference sequence). This CDR3 is built from 14 residues. Germline trimming cut 4 bases from V and 2 bases from J; bases unmatched to any gene: 4. The CDR3 DNA follows: TGTGCCAGCAGCATTTTAGCGGGAGCCTACGAGCAGTACTTC. It yields the protein CASSILAGAYEQYF.

This clonotype came up once. The CDR3 sequence is CASSETGGDTQYF. The DNA of the CDR3 is TGTGCCAGCAGCGAGACAGGGGGAGATACGCAGTATTTT. The chain links TRBV5-4 to TRBJ2-3; 9 positions agree with TRBD1. V gave up 4 bases and J gave up 5 bases; unmatched junction bases: 2. Germline values: CDR1 SGHNT, CDR2 YYREEE (reference sequence). The CDR3 sequence is 13 residues long. The variable domain in full, completed from reference TRBV5-4 and TRBJ2-3, reads ETGVTQSPTHLIKTRGQQVTLRCSSQSGHNTVSWYQQALGQGPQFIFQYYREEENGRGNFPPRFSGLQFPNYSSELNVNALELDDSALYLCASSETGGDTQYFGPGTRLTVL.

This clonotype was detected ten times or more. V is TRBV2 and J is TRBJ2-7; 8 nucleotides agree with TRBD1. Germline CDR1 SNHLY, CDR2 FYNNEI. The CDR3 length is 13 residues. V trimming: 4 bases; J trimming: 6 bases; junction bases outside the gene matches: 5. The CDR3 DNA reads as TGTGCCAGCAGTGCCCAGGGGGCAGGCGAGCAGTACTTC. This translates into CASSAQGAGEQYF.

This clonotype was observed at least ten times. This chain uses TRBV29-1 with TRBJ1-2, with a tentative D call TRBD1 (5 bases). The CDR3 contains 13 residues. Trimming removed 5 bases at V and 4 bases at J, with 14 bases between. In germline, CDR1 is SQVTM, CDR2 ANQGSEA. The CDR3 nucleotides read TGCAGCGTTAAGAAGGGGCAGGGCTATGGCTACACCTTC. Its protein is CSVKKGQGYGYTF.

The chain carries TRBV7-9 and TRBJ2-1, with a possible D match to TRBD1 (5 bases). The germline V and J ends were trimmed by 0 bases and 5 bases, with 11 bases remaining between them. The CDR3 sequence is 15 residues long. Germline V gene lookup returns CDR1 SEHNR and CDR2 FQNEAQ (reference sequence). The CDR3 here is CASSLARATDNEQFF. The DNA for the CDR3 is TGTGCCAGCAGCTTAGCTCGGGCGACAGACAATGAGCAGTTCTTC.

There are a few counts of this clonotype. The rearrangement links TRBV5-3 to TRBJ2-5, with TRBD2 matching 10 bases. TRBV5-3 is reported as an ORF; its role is uncertain. V shed 4 bases, J shed 3 bases, and the junction held 9 bases outside the gene matches. The CDR3 is 16 residues long. The CDR3 DNA sequence: TGTGCCAGAAGCCTATCCTTCCTAGCGGGAGAAGAGACCCAGTACTTC. Amino acids: CARSLSFLAGEETQYF.

This clonotype occurred a few times. This chain joins TRBV16 and TRBJ2-7; tentative D call: TRBD2 (6 bases). This CDR3 is built from 14 residues. Germline V gene sequence: CDR1 KGHSY, CDR2 FQNENV. The V and J ends lost 6 bases and 2 bases respectively, with 14 bases between them. DNA for the CDR3: TGTGCCAGCAGAAATAGCGGAACGGCCTACGAGCAGTACTTC. Translating gives CASRNSGTAYEQYF.

This clonotype has ten or more counts. The chain carries TRBV7-2 and TRBJ2-3; tentatively, D is TRBD1 or TRBD2 (6 bases each). Trimming removed 5 bases from V and 0 bases from J, with 18 bases in between. This CDR3 is 17 amino acids long. CDR1 SGHTA and CDR2 FQGNSA come from the germline V gene. The CDR3: CASSPLWGAGSTDTQYF. The DNA of the CDR3 is TGTGCCAGCAGCCCGCTTTGGGGGGCGGGGAGCACAGATACGCAGTATTTT.

This clonotype showed up many times. The gene calls are TRBV20-1 and TRBJ2-5; 10 nucleotides match TRBD2. V gave up 3 bases and J gave up 6 bases; unmatched junction bases: 10. Germline V gene data show CDR1 as DFQATT and CDR2 as SNEGSKA (reference sequence). The CDR3 totals 15 residues. CDR3 sequence reads: CSARELAGLLKTQYF. CDR3 in DNA: TGCAGTGCTAGGGAACTAGCGGGATTGCTAAAGACCCAGTACTTC.

This clonotype has just a few counts. The chain employs TRBV7-9 and TRBJ2-5, with TRBD2 matching over 7 bases. The CDR3 runs 14 residues. V shed 3 bases and J 2 bases; nucleotides not matched to a gene: 3. Germline V gene data show CDR1 as SEHNR and CDR2 as FQNEAQ (reference sequence). CDR3 region: CASSLSSGQETQYF. In nucleotides, the CDR3 is TGTGCCAGCAGCTTGTCTAGCGGACAAGAGACCCAGTACTTC. Together with reference TRBV7-9 and TRBJ2-5, the CDR3 gives the full variable domain: DTGVSQNPRHKITKRGQNVTFRCDPISEHNRLYWYRQTLGQGPEFLTYFQNEAQLEKSRLLSDRFSAERPKGSFSTLEIQRTEQGDSAMYLCASSLSSGQETQYFGPGTRLLVL.

This clonotype has a handful of counts. The chain couples TRBV5-1 to TRBJ2-1; 9 nucleotides line up with TRBD1. This CDR3 is 14 amino acids long. Germline CDR1 reads SGHRS; CDR2 reads YFSETQ. The V gene end was trimmed by 6 bases and the J gene end by 7 bases; junction bases not matched to a gene: 8. The CDR3 protein is CASTPGQGLNEQFF. CDR3 nucleotides: TGCGCCAGCACACCGGGACAGGGCCTAAATGAGCAGTTCTTC.

This clonotype showed up many times. The genes are TRBV9 and TRBJ2-7, with TRBD1 matching over 7 bases. The germline V gene encodes CDR1 SGDLS and CDR2 YYNGEE. Unmatched junction bases numbered 3, after V lost 0 bases and J lost 0 bases. The CDR3 length is 15 residues. CDR3 amino acids: CASSVAQGHSYEQYF. The CDR3 DNA follows: TGTGCCAGCAGCGTAGCACAGGGGCACTCCTACGAGCAGTACTTC.

Ten or more counts support this clonotype. The chain carries TRBV20-1 and TRBJ1-5, with D uncertain. Deletions cut 6 bases from V and 4 bases from J, with 19 bases between. From germline, CDR1 is DFQATT and CDR2 SNEGSKA (reference sequence). This CDR3 is built from 15 residues. CDR3 protein: CSALSRQDANQPQHF. The CDR3 nucleotides are TGCAGTGCCCTATCGAGACAAGATGCTAATCAGCCCCAGCATTTT.

Many counts were recorded for this clonotype. The V call is TRBV10-3, the J call TRBJ2-2, with D hard to call. Between the trimmed V and J ends, which lost 3 bases and 1 base, there was a span of 12 bases. CDR3 length: 16 amino acids. Germline values: CDR1 ENHRY, CDR2 SYGVKD. CDR3 residues: CAISDRNRKNTGELFF. Written as DNA, the CDR3 is TGTGCCATCAGTGATAGGAACAGAAAGAACACCGGGGAGCTGTTTTTT.

In its sample, this clonotype was seen many times. This chain links TRBV7-6 with TRBJ1-1; the D is unclear. V lost 5 bases to trimming and J lost 5 bases, with 18 bases between them. Germline lookup yields CDR1 SGHVS and CDR2 FNYEAQ. The CDR3 is made up of 15 amino acids. The CDR3 bases are TGTGCCAGCAGCCTCGGGGATGAAGGGTGGACTGAAGCTTTCTTT. Encoded protein: CASSLGDEGWTEAFF.

This clonotype occurred many times. V gene TRBV11-2 combines with J gene TRBJ2-7; unclear D gene. CDR3 length equals 10 residues. The germline gives CDR1 SGHAT, CDR2 FQNNGV. Trimming stripped 5 bases from V and 5 bases from J, with 4 bases between. As DNA, the CDR3 is TGTGCCAGCAGCCACCACGAGCAGTACTTC. Protein product: CASSHHEQYF.

This clonotype was observed a few times. V and J are TRBV18 and TRBJ1-6; D may be TRBD1 (5 bases). V was trimmed by 3 bases and J by 8 bases, leaving 11 bases between them. This CDR3 is 14 amino acids long. Looked up from germline, CDR1 is KGHSH and CDR2 is LQKENI. CDR3 bases: TGTGCCAGCTCACCCCAGGGTGCGGATTCACCCCTCCACTTT. This gives the protein CASSPQGADSPLHF. The full variable domain, its missing parts supplied by reference TRBV18 and TRBJ1-6, is NAGVMQNPRHLVRRRGQEARLRCSPMKGHSHVYWYRQLPEEGLKFMVYLQKENIIDESGMPKERFSAEFPKEGPSILRIQQVVRGDSAAYFCASSPQGADSPLHFGNGTRLTVT.

This clonotype has a count of ten or more. This chain joins TRBV12-3 or TRBV12-4 and TRBJ2-1; D not certain. The CDR3 covers 15 residues. Trimming stripped 5 bases from V and 4 bases from J, with 15 bases between. The DNA of the CDR3 is TGTGCCAGCAGTGACCCCCGATCGACGTACAATGAGCAGTTCTTC. It codes for CASSDPRSTYNEQFF.

This clonotype was seen many times. V usage is TRBV18 and J usage is TRBJ1-1; D unclear. This CDR3 comprises 14 residues. From germline, CDR1 is KGHSH and CDR2 LQKENI. The germline V and J ends were trimmed by 2 bases and 2 bases, with 9 bases remaining between them. This CDR3 is CASSPRGDNTEAFF. CDR3 DNA: TGTGCCAGCTCACCAAGAGGAGACAACACTGAAGCTTTCTTT.

This sequence joins TRBV20-1 and TRBJ2-1; D tentatively reads TRBD1 or TRBD2 (7 bases each). Trimming took 6 bases from V and 8 from J, leaving 14 bases between them. In germline, CDR1 is DFQATT, CDR2 SNEGSKA (reference sequence). This CDR3 contains 12 residues. Here the CDR3 reads CSAQGGLDEQFF. In DNA, the CDR3 is TGCAGTGCCCAGGGGGGGTTGGATGAGCAGTTCTTC.

In this sample, this clonotype turned up many times. The chain carries TRBV21-1 and TRBJ2-1; the tabulated D call, TRBD1, remains unverified against the DNA. TRBV21-1 is a known pseudogene. The length of the CDR3 is 15 residues. CDR3 region: CASSSRPRSYNEQFF. CDR3 bases: TGTGCCAGCAGCTCCAGGCCCCGCTCCTACAATGAGCAGTTCTTC.

This clonotype was seen repeatedly, ten times or more. V and J are TRBV3-1 and TRBJ2-7; D unresolved. Germline V gene sequence: CDR1 LGHDT, CDR2 YNNKEL (reference sequence). This CDR3 has 12 amino acids. Trimming removed 0 bases from V and 10 bases from J, with 10 bases in between. Here the CDR3 DNA reads TGTGCCAGCAGCCAAGACCAGAGAGTTCAGTACTTC. This sequence encodes CASSQDQRVQYF.